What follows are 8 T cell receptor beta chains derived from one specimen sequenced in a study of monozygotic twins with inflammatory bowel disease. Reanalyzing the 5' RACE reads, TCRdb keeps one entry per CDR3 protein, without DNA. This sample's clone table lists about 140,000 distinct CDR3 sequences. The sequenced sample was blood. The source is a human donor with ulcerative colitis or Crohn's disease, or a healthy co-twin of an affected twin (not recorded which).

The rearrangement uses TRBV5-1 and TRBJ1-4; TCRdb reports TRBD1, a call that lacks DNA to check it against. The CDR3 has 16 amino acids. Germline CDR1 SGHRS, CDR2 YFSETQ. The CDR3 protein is CASSLALRGTDEKLFF.

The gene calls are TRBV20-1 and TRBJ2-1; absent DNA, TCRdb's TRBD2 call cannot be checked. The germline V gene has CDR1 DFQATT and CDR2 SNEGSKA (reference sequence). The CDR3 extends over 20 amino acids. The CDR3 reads CSARDRGGTQRDPSYNEQFF.

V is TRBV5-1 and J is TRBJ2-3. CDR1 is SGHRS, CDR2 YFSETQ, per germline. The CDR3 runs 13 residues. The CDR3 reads CASSWDSTDTQYF.

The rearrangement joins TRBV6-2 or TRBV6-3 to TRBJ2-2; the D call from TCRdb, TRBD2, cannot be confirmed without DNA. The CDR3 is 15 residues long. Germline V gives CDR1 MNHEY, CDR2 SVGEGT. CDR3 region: CASTDAGGLTGELFF.

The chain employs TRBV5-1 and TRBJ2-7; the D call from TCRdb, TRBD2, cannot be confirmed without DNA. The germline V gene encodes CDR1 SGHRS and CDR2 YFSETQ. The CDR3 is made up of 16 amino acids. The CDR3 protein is CASSFGRTAEAYEQYF.

The CDR3 reads CASSSLGGPKNIQYF. This rearrangement joins TRBV5-8 to TRBJ2-4; TCRdb's D gene call, TRBD1, goes unchecked for lack of DNA. The germline V gene has CDR1 SGHTS and CDR2 YDEGEE. The CDR3 totals 15 residues.

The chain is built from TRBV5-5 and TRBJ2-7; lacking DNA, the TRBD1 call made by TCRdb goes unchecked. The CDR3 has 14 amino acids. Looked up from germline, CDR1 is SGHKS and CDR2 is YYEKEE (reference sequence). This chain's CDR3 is CASSFYGGYDEQYF.

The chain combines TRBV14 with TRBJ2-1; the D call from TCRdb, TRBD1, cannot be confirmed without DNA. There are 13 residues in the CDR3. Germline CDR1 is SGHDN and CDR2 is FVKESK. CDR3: CASSGHQGSTQFF. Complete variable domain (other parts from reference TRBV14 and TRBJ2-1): EAGVTQFPSHSVIEKGQTVTLRCDPISGHDNLYWYRRVMGKEIKFLLHFVKESKQDESGMPNNRFLAERTGGTYSTLKVQPAELEDSGVYFCASSGHQGSTQFFGPGTRLTVL.